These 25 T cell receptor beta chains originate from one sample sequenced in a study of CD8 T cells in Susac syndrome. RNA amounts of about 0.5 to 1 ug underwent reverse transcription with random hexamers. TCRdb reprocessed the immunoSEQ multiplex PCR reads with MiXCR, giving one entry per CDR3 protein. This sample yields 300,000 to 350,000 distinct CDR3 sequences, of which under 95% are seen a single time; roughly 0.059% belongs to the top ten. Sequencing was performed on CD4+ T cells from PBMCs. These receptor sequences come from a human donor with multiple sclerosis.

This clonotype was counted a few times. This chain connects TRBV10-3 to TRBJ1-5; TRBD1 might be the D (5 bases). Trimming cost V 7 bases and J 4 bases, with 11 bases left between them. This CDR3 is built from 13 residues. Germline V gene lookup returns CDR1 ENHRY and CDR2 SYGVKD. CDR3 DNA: TGTGCCATCACTCCTGGGACGAATCAGCCCCAGCATTTT. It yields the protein CAITPGTNQPQHF.

The CDR3 coding sequence is TGTGCCAGCAGCCAAGAGGGGACACCCTCTGGAAACACCATATATTTT. Its translation: CASSQEGTPSGNTIYF. The chain employs TRBV4-2 and TRBJ1-3, with D perhaps TRBD1 (6 bases). Trimming stripped 0 bases from V and 0 bases from J, with 9 bases between. The CDR3 runs 16 residues. Germline V CDR1 and CDR2: LGHNA, YNFKEQ.

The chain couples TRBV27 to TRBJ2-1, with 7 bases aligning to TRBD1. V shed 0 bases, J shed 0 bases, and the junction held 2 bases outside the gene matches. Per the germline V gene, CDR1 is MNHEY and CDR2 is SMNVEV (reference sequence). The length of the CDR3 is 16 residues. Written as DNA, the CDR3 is TGTGCCAGCAGTTTATCAGGGGACAGCTCCTACAATGAGCAGTTCTTC. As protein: CASSLSGDSSYNEQFF.

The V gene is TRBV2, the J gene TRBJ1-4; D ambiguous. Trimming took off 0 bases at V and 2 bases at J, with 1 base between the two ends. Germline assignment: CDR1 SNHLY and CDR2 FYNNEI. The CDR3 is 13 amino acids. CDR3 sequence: CASSEATNEKLFF. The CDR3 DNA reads TGTGCCAGCAGTGAAGCGACTAATGAAAAACTGTTTTTT.

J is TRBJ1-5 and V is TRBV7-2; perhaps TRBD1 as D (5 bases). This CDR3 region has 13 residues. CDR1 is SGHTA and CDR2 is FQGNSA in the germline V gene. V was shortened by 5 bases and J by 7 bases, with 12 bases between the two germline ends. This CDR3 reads CASSPWGSQPQHF. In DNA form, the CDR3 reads TGTGCCAGCAGCCCCTGGGGCAGCCAGCCCCAGCATTTT.

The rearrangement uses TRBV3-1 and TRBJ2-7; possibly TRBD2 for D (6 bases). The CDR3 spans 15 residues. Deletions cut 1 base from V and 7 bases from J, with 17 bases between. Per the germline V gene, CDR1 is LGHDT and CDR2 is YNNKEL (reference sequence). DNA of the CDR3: TGTGCCAGCAGCCAAGTGCTGCGGGAAGGAAGGGAGCAGTACTTC. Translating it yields CASSQVLREGREQYF.

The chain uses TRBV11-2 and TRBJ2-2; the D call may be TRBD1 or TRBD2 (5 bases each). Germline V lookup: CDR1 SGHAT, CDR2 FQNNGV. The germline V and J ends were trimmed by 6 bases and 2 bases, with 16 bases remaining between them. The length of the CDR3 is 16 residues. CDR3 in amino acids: CASRKYGTDNTGELFF. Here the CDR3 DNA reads TGTGCCAGCAGAAAGTACGGGACCGATAACACCGGGGAGCTGTTTTTT. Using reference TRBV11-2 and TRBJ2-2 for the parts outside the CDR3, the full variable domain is EAGVAQSPRYKIIEKRQSVAFWCNPISGHATLYWYQQILGQGPKLLIQFQNNGVVDDSQLPKDRFSAERLKGVDSTLKIQPAKLEDSAVYLCASRKYGTDNTGELFFGEGSRLTVL.

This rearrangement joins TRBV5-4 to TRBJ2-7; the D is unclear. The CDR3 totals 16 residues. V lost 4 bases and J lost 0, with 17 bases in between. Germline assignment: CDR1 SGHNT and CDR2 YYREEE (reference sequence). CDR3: CASSRRSGLTSYEQYF. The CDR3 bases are TGTGCCAGCAGCCGGCGGTCCGGATTGACCTCCTACGAGCAGTACTTC.

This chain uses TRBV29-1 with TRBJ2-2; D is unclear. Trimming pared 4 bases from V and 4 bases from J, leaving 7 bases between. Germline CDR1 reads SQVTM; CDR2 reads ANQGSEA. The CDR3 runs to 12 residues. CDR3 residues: CSVGYVTGELFF. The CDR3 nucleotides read TGCAGCGTTGGGTATGTCACCGGGGAGCTGTTTTTT.

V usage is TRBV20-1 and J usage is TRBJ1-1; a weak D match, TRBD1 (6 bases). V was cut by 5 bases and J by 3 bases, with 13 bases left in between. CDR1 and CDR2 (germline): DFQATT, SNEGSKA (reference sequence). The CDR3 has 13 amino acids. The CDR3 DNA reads TGCAGTGCTCCCGGGACATCTTACACTGAAGCTTTCTTT. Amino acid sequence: CSAPGTSYTEAFF.

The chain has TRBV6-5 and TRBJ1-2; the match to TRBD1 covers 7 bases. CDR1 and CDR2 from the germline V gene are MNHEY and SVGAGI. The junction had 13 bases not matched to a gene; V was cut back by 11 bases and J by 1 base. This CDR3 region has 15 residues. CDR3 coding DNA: TGTGCCGCGCGGGGAGACAGGGCCCTTAACTATGGCTACACCTTC. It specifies CAARGDRALNYGYTF.

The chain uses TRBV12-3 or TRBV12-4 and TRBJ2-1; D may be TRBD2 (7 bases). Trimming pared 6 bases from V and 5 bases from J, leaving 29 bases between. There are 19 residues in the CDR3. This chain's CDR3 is CASSSRRGGRTPRDNEQFF. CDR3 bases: TGTGCCAGCAGCTCTCGGAGGGGGGGGAGGACCCCCCGGGACAATGAGCAGTTCTTC.

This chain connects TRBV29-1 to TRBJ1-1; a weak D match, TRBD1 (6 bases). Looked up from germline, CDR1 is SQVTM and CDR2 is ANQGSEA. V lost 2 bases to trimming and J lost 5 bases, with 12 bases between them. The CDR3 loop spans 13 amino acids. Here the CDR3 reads CSVERGGQTEAFF. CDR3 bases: TGCAGCGTTGAAAGGGGGGGTCAGACTGAAGCTTTCTTT.

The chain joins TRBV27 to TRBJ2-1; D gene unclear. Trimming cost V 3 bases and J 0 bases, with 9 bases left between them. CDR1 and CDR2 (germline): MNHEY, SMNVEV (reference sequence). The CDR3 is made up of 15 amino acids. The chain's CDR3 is CASSLRRHSYNEQFF. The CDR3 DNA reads TGTGCCAGCAGTTTGAGGAGACACTCCTACAATGAGCAGTTCTTC.

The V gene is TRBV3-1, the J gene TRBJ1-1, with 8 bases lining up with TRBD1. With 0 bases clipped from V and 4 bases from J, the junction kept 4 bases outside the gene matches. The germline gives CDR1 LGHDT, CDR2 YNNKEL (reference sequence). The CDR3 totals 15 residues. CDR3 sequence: CASSQDRDRITEAFF. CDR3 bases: TGTGCCAGCAGCCAAGACCGGGACAGGATCACTGAAGCTTTCTTT.

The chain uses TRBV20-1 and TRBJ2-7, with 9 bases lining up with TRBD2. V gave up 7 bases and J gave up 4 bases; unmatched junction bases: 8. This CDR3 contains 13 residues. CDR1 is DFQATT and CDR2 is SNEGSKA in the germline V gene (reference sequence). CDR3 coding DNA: TGCAGTGTTACGGGACTAGCCGGGTACGAGCAGTACTTC. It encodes CSVTGLAGYEQYF.

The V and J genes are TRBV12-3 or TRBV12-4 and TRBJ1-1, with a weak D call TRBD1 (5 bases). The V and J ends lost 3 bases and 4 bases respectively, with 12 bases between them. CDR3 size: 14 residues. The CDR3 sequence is CASSLGRQGTEAFF. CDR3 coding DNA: TGTGCCAGCAGTTTGGGACGTCAGGGCACTGAAGCTTTCTTT.

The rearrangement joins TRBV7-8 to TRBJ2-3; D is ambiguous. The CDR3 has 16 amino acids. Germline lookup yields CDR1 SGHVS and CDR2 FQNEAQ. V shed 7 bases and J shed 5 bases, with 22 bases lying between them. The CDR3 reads CASTPNQARAVDTQYF. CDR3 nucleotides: TGTGCCAGCACCCCAAACCAGGCCCGGGCAGTAGATACGCAGTATTTT.

The CDR3 sequence is CASSLGRESKGYTF. DNA for the CDR3: TGCGCCAGCAGCTTGGGCAGGGAGTCTAAGGGCTACACCTTC. The V gene is TRBV5-1, the J gene TRBJ1-2; tentatively, D is TRBD1 (5 bases). In germline, CDR1 is SGHRS, CDR2 YFSETQ. Trimming took 0 bases from V and 8 from J, leaving 14 bases between them. This CDR3 is 14 amino acids long.

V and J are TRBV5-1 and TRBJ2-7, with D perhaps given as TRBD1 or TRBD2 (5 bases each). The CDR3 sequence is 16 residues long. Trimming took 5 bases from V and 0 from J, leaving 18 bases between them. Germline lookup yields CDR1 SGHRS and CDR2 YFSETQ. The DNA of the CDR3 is TGCGCCAGCAGAAAATCCGGGACGGTGGACTCCTACGAGCAGTACTTC. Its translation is CASRKSGTVDSYEQYF.

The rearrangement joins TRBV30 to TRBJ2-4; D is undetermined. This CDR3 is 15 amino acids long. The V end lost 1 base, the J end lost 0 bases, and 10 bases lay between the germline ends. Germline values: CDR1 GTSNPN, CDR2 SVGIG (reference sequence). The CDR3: CAWSGTALAKNIQYF. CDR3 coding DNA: TGTGCCTGGAGTGGAACGGCTCTAGCCAAAAACATTCAGTACTTC.

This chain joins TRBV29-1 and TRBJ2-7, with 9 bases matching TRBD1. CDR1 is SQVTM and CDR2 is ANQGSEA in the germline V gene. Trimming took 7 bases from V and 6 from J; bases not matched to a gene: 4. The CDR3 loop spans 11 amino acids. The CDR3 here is CSGGTGIEQYF. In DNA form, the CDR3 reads TGCAGCGGAGGGACAGGGATCGAGCAGTACTTC.

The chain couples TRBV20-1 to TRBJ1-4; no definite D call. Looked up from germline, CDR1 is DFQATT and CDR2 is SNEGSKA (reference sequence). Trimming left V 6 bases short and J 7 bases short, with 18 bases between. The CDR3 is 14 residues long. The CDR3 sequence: CSAPDGGPGEKLFF. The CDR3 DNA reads TGCAGTGCCCCAGATGGAGGGCCGGGTGAAAAACTGTTTTTT.

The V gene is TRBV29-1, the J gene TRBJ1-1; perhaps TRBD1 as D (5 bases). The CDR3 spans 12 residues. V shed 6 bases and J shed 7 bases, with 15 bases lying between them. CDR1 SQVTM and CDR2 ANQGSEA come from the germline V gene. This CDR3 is CSVGPGDGEAFF. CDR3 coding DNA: TGCAGCGTGGGGCCGGGGGACGGTGAAGCTTTCTTT. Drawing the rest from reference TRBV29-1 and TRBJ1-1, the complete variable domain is SAVISQKPSRDICQRGTSLTIQCQVDSQVTMMFWYRQQPGQSLTLIATANQGSEATYESGFVIDKFPISRPNLTFSTLTVSNMSPEDSSIYLCSVGPGDGEAFFGQGTRLTVV.

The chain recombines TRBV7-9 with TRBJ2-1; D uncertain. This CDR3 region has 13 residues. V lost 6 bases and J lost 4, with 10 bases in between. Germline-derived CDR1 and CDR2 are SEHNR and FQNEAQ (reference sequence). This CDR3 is CASRPYVYNEQFF. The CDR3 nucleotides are TGTGCCAGCAGGCCATACGTGTACAATGAGCAGTTCTTC.